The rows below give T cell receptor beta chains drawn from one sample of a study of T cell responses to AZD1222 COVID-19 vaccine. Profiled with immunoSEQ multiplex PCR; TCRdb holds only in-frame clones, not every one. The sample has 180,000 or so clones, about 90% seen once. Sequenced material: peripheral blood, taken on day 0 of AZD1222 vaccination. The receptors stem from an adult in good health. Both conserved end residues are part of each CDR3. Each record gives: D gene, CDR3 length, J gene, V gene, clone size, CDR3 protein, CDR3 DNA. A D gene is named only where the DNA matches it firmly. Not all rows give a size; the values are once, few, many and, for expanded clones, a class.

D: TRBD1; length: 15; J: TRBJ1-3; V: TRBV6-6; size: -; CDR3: CASSLPGQGGNTIYF; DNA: TGTGCCAGCAGTTTGCCTGGACAGGGAGGAAACACCATATATTTT
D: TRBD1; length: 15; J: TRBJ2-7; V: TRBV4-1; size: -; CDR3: CASSQVGTGGDEQYF; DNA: TGCGCCAGCAGCCAAGTAGGGACAGGGGGGGACGAGCAGTACTTC
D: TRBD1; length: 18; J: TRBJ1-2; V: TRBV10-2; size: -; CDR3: CASSESDGTGGLRYGYTF; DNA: TGCGCCAGCAGTGAGTCGGATGGGACAGGGGGATTGAGGTATGGCTACACCTTC
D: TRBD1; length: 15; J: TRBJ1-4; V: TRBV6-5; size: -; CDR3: CASSRMGTETEKLFF; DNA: TGTGCCAGCAGTCGTATGGGGACAGAAACCGAAAAACTGTTTTTT
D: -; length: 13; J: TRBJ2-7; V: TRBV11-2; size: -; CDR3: CASSKNSGHEQYF; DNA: TGTGCCAGCAGCAAAAACAGTGGCCACGAGCAGTACTTC
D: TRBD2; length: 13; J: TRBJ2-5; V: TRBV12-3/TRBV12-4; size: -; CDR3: CASSRLASETQYF; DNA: TGTGCCAGCAGTAGACTAGCGTCGGAGACCCAGTACTTC
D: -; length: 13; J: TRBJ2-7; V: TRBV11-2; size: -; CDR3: CASSIGETYEQYF; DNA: TGTGCCAGCAGCATCGGAGAGACCTACGAGCAGTACTTC
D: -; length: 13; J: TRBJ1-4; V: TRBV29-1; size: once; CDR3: CSVTRGTNEKLFF; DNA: TGCAGCGTTACCAGGGGAACTAATGAAAAACTGTTTTTT
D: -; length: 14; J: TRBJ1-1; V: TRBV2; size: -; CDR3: CASRGTQAGSEAFF; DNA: TGTGCCAGCAGAGGGACACAGGCGGGGAGTGAAGCTTTCTTT
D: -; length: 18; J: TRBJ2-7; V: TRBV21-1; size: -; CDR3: CASSKPLAGGPRSREQYF; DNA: TGTGCCAGCAGCAAGCCACTAGCGGGGGGGCCGAGGTCGCGCGAGCAGTACTTC
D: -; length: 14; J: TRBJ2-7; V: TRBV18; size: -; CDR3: CASSPGQGRGEQYF; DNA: TGTGCCAGCTCACCGGGGCAGGGCAGGGGCGAGCAGTACTTC
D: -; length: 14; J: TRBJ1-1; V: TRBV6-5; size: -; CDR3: CASSSPGTPLEAFF; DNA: TGTGCCAGCAGTTCCCCTGGGACACCACTCGAAGCTTTCTTT
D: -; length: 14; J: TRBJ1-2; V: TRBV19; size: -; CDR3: CASSMAGAGSGYTF; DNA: TGTGCCAGTAGTATGGCAGGGGCTGGGAGTGGCTACACCTTC
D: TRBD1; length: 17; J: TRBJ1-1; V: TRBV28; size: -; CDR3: CASTSQRQGRRNTEAFF; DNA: TGTGCCAGCACCTCCCAAAGACAGGGAAGAAGAAACACTGAAGCTTTCTTT
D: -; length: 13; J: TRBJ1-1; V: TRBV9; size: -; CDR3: CASSSSPSREAFF; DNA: TGTGCCAGCAGCTCATCCCCGAGCAGGGAAGCTTTCTTT
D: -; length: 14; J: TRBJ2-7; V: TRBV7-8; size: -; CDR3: CASSLNRDSYEQYF; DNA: TGTGCCAGCAGCTTAAACAGGGACTCCTACGAGCAGTACTTC
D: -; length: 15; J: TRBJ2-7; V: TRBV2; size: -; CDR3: CASRGRRTGVYEQYF; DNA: TGTGCCAGCAGGGGACGGCGAACTGGCGTTTACGAGCAGTACTTC
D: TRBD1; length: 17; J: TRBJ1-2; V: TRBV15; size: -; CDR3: CATSRGLPGQGNYGYTF; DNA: TGTGCCACCAGCAGAGGTTTGCCGGGACAGGGGAACTATGGCTACACCTTC
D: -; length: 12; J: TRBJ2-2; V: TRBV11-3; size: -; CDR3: CASSFDTGELFF; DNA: TGTGCCAGCAGCTTTGACACCGGGGAGCTGTTTTTT
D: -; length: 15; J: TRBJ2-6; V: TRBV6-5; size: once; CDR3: CASSPPFFGANVLTF; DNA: TGTGCCAGCAGTCCACCCTTTTTCGGGGCCAACGTCCTGACTTTC
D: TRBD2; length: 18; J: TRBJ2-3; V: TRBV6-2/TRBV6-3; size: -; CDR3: CASSRPGLAGGGTDTQYF; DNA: TGTGCCAGCAGTCGTCCGGGACTAGCGGGCGGTGGCACAGATACGCAGTATTTT
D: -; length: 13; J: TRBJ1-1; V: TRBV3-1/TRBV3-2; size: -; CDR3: CASSQVGNTEAFF; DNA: TGTGCCAGCAGCCAAGTCGGGAACACTGAAGCTTTCTTT
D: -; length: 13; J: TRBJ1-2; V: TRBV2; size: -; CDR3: CASSDTSVYGYTF; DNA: TGTGCCAGCAGTGATACCAGTGTCTATGGCTACACCTTC
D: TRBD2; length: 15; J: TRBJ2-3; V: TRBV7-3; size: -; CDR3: CASSLRRGGTDTQYF; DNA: TGTGCCAGCAGCTTAAGGCGGGGGGGCACAGATACGCAGTATTTT
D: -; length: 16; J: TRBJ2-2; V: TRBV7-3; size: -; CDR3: CASSPNPLPLTGELFF; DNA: TGTGCCAGCAGCCCCAACCCCTTACCTCTCACCGGGGAGCTGTTTTTT
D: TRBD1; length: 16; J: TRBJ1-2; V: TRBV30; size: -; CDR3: CAWSVRVTGGWDGYTF; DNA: TGTGCCTGGAGTGTCCGCGTTACAGGGGGATGGGATGGCTACACCTTC
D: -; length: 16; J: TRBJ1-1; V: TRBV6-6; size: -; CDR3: CASSPPQSTVNTEAFF; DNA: TGTGCCAGCAGTCCGCCACAGTCCACAGTGAACACTGAAGCTTTCTTT
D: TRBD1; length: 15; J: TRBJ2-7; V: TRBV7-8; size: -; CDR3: CANWGQGDTLYEQYF; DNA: TGTGCCAACTGGGGACAGGGGGATACTTTATACGAGCAGTACTTC
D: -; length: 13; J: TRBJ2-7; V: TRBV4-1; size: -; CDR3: CASSSGTAYEQYF; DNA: TGCGCCAGCAGCTCCGGGACCGCTTACGAGCAGTACTTC
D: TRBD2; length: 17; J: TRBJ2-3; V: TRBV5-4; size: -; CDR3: CASSMTGTRPFLDTQYF; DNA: TGTGCCAGCAGCATGACCGGGACTAGGCCCTTCCTCGATACGCAGTATTTT
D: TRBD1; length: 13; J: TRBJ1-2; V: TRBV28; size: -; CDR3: CASTLTGDIGYTF; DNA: TGTGCCAGCACCCTAACAGGGGATATTGGCTACACCTTC
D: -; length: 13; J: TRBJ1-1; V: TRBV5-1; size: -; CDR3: CASSSGTGYEAFF; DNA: TGCGCCAGCAGCTCCGGTACGGGGTATGAAGCTTTCTTT
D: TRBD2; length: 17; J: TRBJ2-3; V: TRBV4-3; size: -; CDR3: CASSQAIAGGPGDTQYF; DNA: TGCGCCAGCAGCCAAGCTATAGCGGGGGGGCCTGGAGATACGCAGTATTTT
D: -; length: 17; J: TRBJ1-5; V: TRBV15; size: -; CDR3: CATAVGRAGNSNQPQHF; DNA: TGTGCCACCGCGGTAGGAAGGGCGGGGAATAGCAATCAGCCCCAGCATTTT
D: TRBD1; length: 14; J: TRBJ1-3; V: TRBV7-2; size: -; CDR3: CASSFGTGGNTIYF; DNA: TGTGCCAGCAGCTTCGGGACAGGTGGAAACACCATATATTTT
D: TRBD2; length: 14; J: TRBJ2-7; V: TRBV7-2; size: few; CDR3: CASSFRLAGVEQYF; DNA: TGTGCCAGCAGCTTTCGTCTAGCGGGGGTCGAGCAGTACTTC